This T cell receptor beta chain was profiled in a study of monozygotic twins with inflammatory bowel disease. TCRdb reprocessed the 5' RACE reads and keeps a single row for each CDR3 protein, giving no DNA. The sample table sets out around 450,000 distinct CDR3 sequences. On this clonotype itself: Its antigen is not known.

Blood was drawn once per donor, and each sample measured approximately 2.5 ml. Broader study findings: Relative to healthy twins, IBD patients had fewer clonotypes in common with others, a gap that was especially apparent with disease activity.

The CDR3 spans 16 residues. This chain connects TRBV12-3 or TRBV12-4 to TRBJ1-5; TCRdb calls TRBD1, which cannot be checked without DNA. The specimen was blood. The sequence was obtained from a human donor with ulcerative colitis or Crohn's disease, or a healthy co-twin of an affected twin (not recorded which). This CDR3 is CASSPSRGGYNQPQHF.